These 25 T cell receptor beta chains were all obtained from the same sample, sequenced in a study of regulatory T cells in long-lasting Graves disease. Time point noted: newly diagnosed GD, antithyroid drugs for less than 3 months. PBMC RNA was the source of the TCR library. Libraries of TCR beta came from iRepertoire HTBI primers plus Arm-PCR of CDR3 regions. TCRdb independently ran MiXCR on the multiplex PCR reads; one entry per CDR3 protein. The sample holds around 400,000 distinct CDR3 sequences; roughly 16% are singletons and the top ten take 22%. The sample here was peripheral blood mononuclear cells (PBMCs), taken at new diagnosis, from a patient treated with antithyroid drugs. The receptors here all came from a female donor with Graves disease.

This clonotype occurred many times. CDR3 coding DNA: TGTGCCTGGAGGGCTGGGGACAGGGGAGGGGCTGAAGCTTTCTTT. This gives the protein CAWRAGDRGGAEAFF. The chain joins TRBV30 to TRBJ1-1; 10 bases fit TRBD1. The CDR3 sequence is 15 residues long. V lost 3 bases to trimming and J lost 6 bases; unmatched junction nucleotides: 10. Germline CDR1 is GTSNPN and CDR2 is SVGIG (reference sequence).

This clonotype was recorded at least ten times. The chain employs TRBV20-1 and TRBJ1-4; no reliable D call. Deletions cut 1 base from V and 8 bases from J, with 8 bases between. CDR1 and CDR2 from the germline V gene are DFQATT and SNEGSKA (reference sequence). CDR3 length equals 12 residues. CDR3 amino acids: CSARVDWEKLFF. In nucleotides, the CDR3 is TGCAGTGCTAGAGTGGATTGGGAAAAACTGTTTTTT.

Comment on this clonotype: A much larger clone lies one base from this, so it may be a read error. This chain joins TRBV28 and TRBJ2-1; TRBD2 agrees at 10 bases. The trim removed 5 bases at V and 2 bases at J, leaving 15 bases unmatched. CDR3 length: 19 residues. Germline V gene sequence: CDR1 MDHEN, CDR2 SYDVKM. CDR3 loop: CASSDLASGSAQTYNEQFF. As DNA, the CDR3 is TGTGCCAGCAGTGATTTGGCTAGCGGGAGCGCGCAGACCTACAATGAGCAGTTCTTC. The entire variable domain, with the rest obtained from reference TRBV28 and TRBJ2-1, is as follows: DVKVTQSSRYLVKRTGEKVFLECVQDMDHENMFWYRQDPGLGLRLIYFSYDVKMKEKGDIPEGYSVSREKKERFSLILESASTNQTSMYLCASSDLASGSAQTYNEQFFGPGTRLTVL.

As concerns this clonotype: A read error likely explains this, since a far larger clone differs by one base. The J gene is TRBJ2-3, the V gene TRBV7-2, with TRBD2 matching 9 bases. Germline assignment: CDR1 SGHTA and CDR2 FQGNSA. Trimming removed 8 bases from V and 3 bases from J; junction bases left unmatched: 9. CDR3 length: 15 amino acids. For the CDR3, the DNA is TGTGCCAGCGGCCTCAGAAGCGGGAGGACAGATACGCAGTATTTT. Encoded protein: CASGLRSGRTDTQYF.

This clonotype was seen many times. The chain joins TRBV12-3 or TRBV12-4 to TRBJ2-1; 13 bases are shared with TRBD2. The CDR3 length is 16 residues. V gave up 5 bases and J gave up 4 bases; unmatched junction bases: 5. The CDR3 spells CASSPLAGGIYNEQFF. The CDR3 nucleotides are TGTGCCAGCAGTCCACTAGCGGGGGGGATTTACAATGAGCAGTTCTTC.

In its sample, this clonotype was seen once. This may be a read error, as it is one base from a much larger clone. The chain recombines TRBV18 with TRBJ1-5; D is unclear. Looked up from germline, CDR1 is KGHSH and CDR2 is LQKENI. The CDR3 is 13 amino acids. As DNA, the CDR3 is TGTGCCAGCCCACCTGGACCCCCTCAGCCCCAGCATTTT. Its protein is CASPPGPPQPQHF.

This clonotype was counted between two and nine times. V usage is TRBV30 and J usage is TRBJ1-1; 10 bases line up with TRBD1. Trimming removed 5 bases from V and 4 bases from J; junction bases left unmatched: 16. Germline assignment: CDR1 GTSNPN and CDR2 SVGIG (reference sequence). This CDR3 region has 17 residues. The CDR3 loop is CAWALRDRGYGGTEAFF. In DNA, the CDR3 is TGTGCCTGGGCCCTTAGGGACAGGGGTTATGGTGGCACTGAAGCTTTCTTT.

This clonotype has only a few counts. CDR3 loop: CASRGQTDTEAFF. The DNA of the CDR3 is TGTGCCAGCAGGGGACAAACCGACACTGAAGCTTTCTTT. The chain carries TRBV27 and TRBJ1-1; D might be TRBD1 (6 bases). The CDR3 totals 13 residues. CDR1 and CDR2 from the germline V gene are MNHEY and SMNVEV (reference sequence). V dropped 6 bases and J dropped 3 bases, with 11 bases sitting between them.

This clonotype was observed at least ten times. The V gene is TRBV20-1, the J gene TRBJ2-3, with D possibly TRBD2 on 6 matching bases. Germline V gene lookup returns CDR1 DFQATT and CDR2 SNEGSKA (reference sequence). Trimming removed 6 bases at V and 0 bases at J, with 13 bases between. There are 14 residues in the CDR3. The CDR3 DNA reads TGCAGTGCAGGGCGGGGTGCTAGCACAGATACGCAGTATTTT. Protein sequence: CSAGRGASTDTQYF.

On this clonotype itself: One end of the junction fails to match germline, which may point to a read error. J is TRBJ2-5 and V is TRBV24-1; 9 nucleotides agree with TRBD1. CDR3 length equals 16 residues. CDR1 KGHDR and CDR2 SFDVKD come from the germline V gene. In DNA form, the CDR3 reads TGTGCCACCAGTGATTCCCGGACAGGGGACCAAGAGACCCGGTACTTC. Translating it yields CATSDSRTGDQETRYF.

There are a few counts of this clonotype. The genes are TRBV7-9 and TRBJ2-5, with TRBD2 matching over 11 bases. The junction had 4 bases not matched to a gene; V was cut back by 5 bases and J by 2 bases. The CDR3 consists of 15 residues. The germline CDR1 and CDR2 sequences are SEHNR and FQNEAQ (reference sequence). This CDR3 reads CASSAGTSGQETQYF. CDR3 bases: TGTGCCAGCAGCGCCGGGACTAGCGGACAAGAGACCCAGTACTTC.

This clonotype was picked up a small number of times. V gene TRBV13 combines with J gene TRBJ1-2; D is unresolved. The V and J ends lost 0 bases and 0 bases respectively, with 8 bases between them. CDR3 size: 15 residues. Germline V gives CDR1 PRHDT, CDR2 FYEKMQ (reference sequence). CDR3 in DNA: TGTGCCAGCAGCTTAGGCGCATATTCTAACTATGGCTACACCTTC. This codes for CASSLGAYSNYGYTF.

This clonotype showed up just a few times. The chain recombines TRBV7-9 with TRBJ2-3; tentative D call: TRBD1 (7 bases). The germline V and J ends were trimmed by 5 bases and 0 bases, with 18 bases remaining between them. The CDR3 totals 17 residues. In germline, CDR1 is SEHNR, CDR2 FQNEAQ (reference sequence). The CDR3 loop is CASSQGGTAPSTDTQYF. Written as DNA, the CDR3 is TGTGCCAGCAGCCAGGGCGGGACAGCGCCCAGCACAGATACGCAGTATTTT.

There are many counts of this clonotype. The V call is TRBV28, the J call TRBJ1-1; D is perhaps TRBD1 (5 bases). The CDR3 runs to 14 residues. Germline-derived CDR1 and CDR2 are MDHEN and SYDVKM. V was trimmed by 5 bases and J by 2 bases, leaving 12 bases between them. The CDR3 loop is CASSTGTLNTEAFF. The CDR3 DNA follows: TGTGCCAGCAGTACCGGGACTCTTAACACTGAAGCTTTCTTT.

This clonotype showed up many times. The CDR3 protein is CASSLWTETYEQYF. For the CDR3, the DNA is TGTGCCAGCAGCCTTTGGACCGAAACCTACGAGCAGTACTTC. This chain connects TRBV7-2 to TRBJ2-7; no definite D call. The V gene lost 5 bases and the J gene lost 2 bases, with 13 bases spanning the gap. Germline V CDR1 and CDR2: SGHTA, FQGNSA. The CDR3 has 14 residues.

This clonotype was seen at least ten times. The chain couples TRBV7-9 to TRBJ2-3; D might be TRBD1 (6 bases). CDR3 length equals 16 residues. Germline V CDR1 and CDR2: SEHNR, FQNEAQ (reference sequence). With 5 bases removed from V and 4 bases from J, the gap between germline ends came to 19 bases. The CDR3 is CASSTETGAIADTQYF. The DNA for the CDR3 is TGTGCCAGCAGCACAGAGACAGGAGCCATAGCAGATACGCAGTATTTT.

This chain joins TRBV29-1 and TRBJ2-2, with D possibly called TRBD1 or TRBD2 (5 bases each). Germline CDR1 and CDR2: SQVTM and ANQGSEA. CDR3 length: 13 amino acids. V gave up 3 bases and J gave up 2 bases, with 7 bases separating them. DNA of the CDR3: TGCAGCGTTGAGGGGGTAAACACCGGGGAGCTGTTTTTT. This encodes CSVEGVNTGELFF.

This clonotype has a single count. This may come from a read error, since a much larger clone is one base off. Given the absence of the conserved phenylalanine or tryptophan at the CDR3 end, a read error is likely. V gene TRBV7-3 combines with J gene TRBJ2-1, with 7 positions matching TRBD1. CDR1 and CDR2 from the germline V gene are SGHTA and FQGTGA. The CDR3 is 17 residues long. The V gene end was trimmed by 4 bases and the J gene end by 0 bases; junction bases not matched to a gene: 9. CDR3 sequence reads: CASSSATGTVSYNEQFS. The CDR3 DNA is TGTGCCAGCAGCTCAGCTACCGGGACAGTCTCCTACAATGAGCAGTTCTCC.

Comment on this clonotype: A much larger clone is a single base away; this may be a read error. The chain couples TRBV20-1 to TRBJ2-7, with 7 bases lining up with TRBD2. The J segment lost 7 bases and the V segment lost 0 bases, leaving 12 bases of the junction unmatched. The CDR3 spans 15 residues. Per germline, CDR1 DFQATT and CDR2 SNEGSKA (reference sequence). The CDR3 here is CSARDDGGFDNEQYF. The DNA for the CDR3 is TGCAGTGCTAGAGACGACGGGGGGTTCGACAATGAGCAGTACTTC.

The table lists this clonotype with a count of one. This likely stems from a read error, as it lies one base from a far larger clone. V usage is TRBV7-2 and J usage is TRBJ2-1; weak D call: TRBD2 (5 bases). This CDR3 is 18 amino acids long. Germline values: CDR1 SGHTA, CDR2 FQGNSA. CDR3 protein: CACSLVFPSSGSYNEQFF. As DNA, the CDR3 is TGTGCCTGCAGCTTAGTTTTCCCTAGCTCAGGCTCCTACAATGAGCAGTTCTTC.

In its sample, this clonotype was seen a few times. Sequence at one end of the junction differs from germline and may be a read error. V and J are TRBV4-2 and TRBJ2-5; D unresolved. CDR3 size: 21 residues. The germline CDR1 and CDR2 sequences are LGHNA and YNFKEQ. The CDR3 DNA sequence: TGTGCCAGCAGCCAAGAGGATGTGCGCCTTGACAACTCGGCAAACCAGGAGACCCAGTACTTC. Translating it yields CASSQEDVRLDNSANQETQYF.

The table lists this clonotype with many counts. V and J are TRBV30 and TRBJ1-1; D not resolved. This CDR3 spans 13 amino acids. The germline V gene encodes CDR1 GTSNPN and CDR2 SVGIG (reference sequence). Trimming stripped 0 bases from V and 3 bases from J, with 8 bases between. The CDR3 nucleotides read TGTGCCTGGAGTGTACGAGTAGACACTGAAGCTTTCTTT. Encoded protein: CAWSVRVDTEAFF.

The count of this clonotype is one. One end of the junction is discordant with germline, which a read error may explain. This chain links TRBV6-1 with TRBJ2-1, with no clear D. Germline lookup yields CDR1 MNHNS and CDR2 SASEGT. The CDR3 spans 15 residues. The CDR3 DNA sequence: TGTGCCAGCAGTCCCTGGACGGGCGGCTGGAATGAGCAGTCCTTC. Its translation is CASSPWTGGWNEQSF.

This chain connects TRBV27 to TRBJ2-2, with a tentative D call TRBD1 (6 bases). V gave up 9 bases and J gave up 6 bases, with 11 bases separating them. Germline loops: CDR1 MNHEY, CDR2 SMNVEV (reference sequence). The CDR3 runs 12 residues. For the CDR3, the DNA is TGTGCCAGTACTACAGGGTCCGGGGAGCTGTTTTTT. Encoded protein: CASTTGSGELFF.

This clonotype was counted many times. This rearrangement joins TRBV7-9 to TRBJ1-2, with 8 positions matching TRBD1. V shed 1 base, J shed 3 bases, and the junction held 1 base outside the gene matches. This CDR3 comprises 14 residues. The germline V gene encodes CDR1 SEHNR and CDR2 FQNEAQ (reference sequence). The CDR3 coding sequence is TGTGCCAGCAGCTTAGGGACAGGGTACTATGGCTACACCTTC. Translating gives CASSLGTGYYGYTF.